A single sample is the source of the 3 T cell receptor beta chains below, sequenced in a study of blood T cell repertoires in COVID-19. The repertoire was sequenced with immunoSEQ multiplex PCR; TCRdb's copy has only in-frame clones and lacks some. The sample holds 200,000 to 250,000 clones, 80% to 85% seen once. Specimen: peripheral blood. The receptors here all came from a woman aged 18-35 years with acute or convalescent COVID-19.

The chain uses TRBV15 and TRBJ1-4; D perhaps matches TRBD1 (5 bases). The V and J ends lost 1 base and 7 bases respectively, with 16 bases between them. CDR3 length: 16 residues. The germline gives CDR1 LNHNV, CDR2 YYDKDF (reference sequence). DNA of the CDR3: TGTGCCACCAGCAGAGTATTGTTAGGGGTTCGTGAAAAACTGTTTTTT. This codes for CATSRVLLGVREKLFF.

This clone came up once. The CDR3 coding sequence is TGTGCCAGCAGTCTAAGACAGGGAGGAGGCACCTTC. Residues: CASSLRQGGGTF. The rearrangement uses TRBV28 and TRBJ1-2; 7 bases line up with TRBD1. With V trimmed by 5 bases and J by 13 bases, 10 bases remained unmatched. This CDR3 has 12 residues. Germline loops: CDR1 MDHEN, CDR2 SYDVKM.

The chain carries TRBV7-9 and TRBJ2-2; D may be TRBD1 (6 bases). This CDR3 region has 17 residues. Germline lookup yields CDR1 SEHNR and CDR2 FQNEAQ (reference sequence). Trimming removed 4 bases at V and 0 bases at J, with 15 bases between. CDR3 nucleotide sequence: TGTGCCAGCAGCTCCACAGGGAGAACAGCGAACACCGGGGAGCTGTTTTTT. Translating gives CASSSTGRTANTGELFF. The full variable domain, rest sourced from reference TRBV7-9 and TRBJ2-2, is DTGVSQNPRHKITKRGQNVTFRCDPISEHNRLYWYRQTLGQGPEFLTYFQNEAQLEKSRLLSDRFSAERPKGSFSTLEIQRTEQGDSAMYLCASSSTGRTANTGELFFGEGSRLTVL.